This T cell receptor (beta chain) was recovered during a study of shared clonotypes between healthy human individuals. Study-level points and caveats: Relative to clonotypes present in all four donors, those not shared had lower generation probabilities. Among a handful of donors, roughly 5% of naive CD4 clonotypes were found in common.

Genomic DNA of every subset was divided equally among multiple immunoSEQ plates. Per the authors' pipeline: As immunoSEQ supplied junction-only sequences (without quality scores), filtering differed. Method: immunoSEQ multiplex PCR; TCRdb's copy keeps in-frame clones and lacks some. The DNA was the basis for D and trimming; V, J and clone size are from that table. The sample has 700,000 or so clones; roughly 70% are singletons. In this sample, this clone turned up a few times. Antigen: not known. The CDR3 covers 17 residues. The V segment lost 2 bases and the J segment 4 bases; nucleotides outside the gene matches: 8. Germline assignment: CDR1 MDHEN and CDR2 SYDVKM.

The sample taken for sequencing was memory CD4+ T cells sorted from blood. Subset meaning: CD45RA-negative fraction. This sequence was found in a woman younger than 45 in good health. The rearrangement uses TRBV28 and TRBJ1-2; TRBD1 matches at 12 bases. This CDR3 is CASSLHPGTGGGYGYTF. CDR3 nucleotides: TGTGCCAGCAGTTTACACCCTGGGACAGGGGGCGGCTATGGCTACACCTTC.